This T cell receptor (beta chain) emerged from a study of PD-L1 blockade in urothelial cancer. V lost 5 bases to trimming and J lost 6 bases, with 15 bases between them. The germline CDR1 and CDR2 sequences are SGHRS and YFSETQ. The CDR3 loop spans 14 amino acids. TCRdb keeps only in-frame clones here, not all; method: immunoSEQ multiplex PCR. Of 130,000 or so clones in the sample, approximately 84% are singletons; the top ten hold 3.2%. Time point indicated: pretreatment peripheral blood. This TCR was recovered from a man aged 45-60 years with urothelial cancer. Sequenced material: PBMCs, taken around atezolizumab (anti-PD-L1) treatment. This chain joins TRBV5-1 and TRBJ2-4; a weak D match, TRBD2 (5 bases). This CDR3 reads CASSPAPAGNIQYF. CDR3 in DNA: TGCGCCAGCAGTCCGGCCCCGGCGGGAAACATTCAGTACTTC.